This TCR beta chain was sequenced for a study of metastatic and nonmetastatic thyroid tumors. About this clone itself: At the DNA level, this CDR3 is encoded by other sequences in the same sample as well.

None of the patients had undergone any treatment ahead of thyroid surgery. TCRdb recomputed clones from the PCR reads via MiXCR. The sample contains over 25,000 clones, 15% to 20% of which appear only once. In germline, CDR1 is KGHDR, CDR2 SFDVKD. The CDR3 has 18 amino acids. With 4 bases clipped from V and 7 bases from J, the junction kept 16 bases outside the gene matches. The sample consisted of blood. This sequence originates from a female donor with papillary thyroid cancer or a benign thyroid nodule (not recorded which). Some clones in this sample may be carry-over from other donors' samples. This chain uses TRBV24-1 with TRBJ2-1, with 9 bases aligning to TRBD2. The CDR3 reads CATSDAGGRGRAYNEQFF. DNA of the CDR3: TGTGCCACCAGTGACGCTGGGGGACGCGGGAGGGCGTATAATGAGCAGTTCTTC.